This T cell receptor (beta chain) was documented in a study of shared clonotypes between healthy human individuals (dated by TCRdb to the early 2020s). In terms of the full investigation: The cohort comprised two women and three men aged 18 to 49 years. For each donor, CD4 naive and CD4 memory were each given three plates, CD8 naive was given two plates, and CD8 memory was given one plate. The study deeply sequenced blood TCR repertoires of about five healthy adults to estimate repertoire size and the extent of clonotype sharing between individuals. Leukapheresis yielded between about 0.9 and 10 billion PBMCs per donor. To increase sequencing depth and limit assay-specific biases, different laboratories used diverse techniques to prepare libraries and sequence TCR repertoires. Overall results and qualifications from the work: The small number of donors limited the genetic and exposure-history diversity represented. Pairwise subsampling led to the expectation that sequencing depth would affect the degree of clonotype sharing among donors. Compared with non-shared clonotypes, the clonotypes found in all four sorted-subset donors had higher generation probabilities. About 5% of naive CD4, more than 3% of naive CD8, approximately 2.2% of memory CD4, and 0.4% of memory CD8 clonotypes were shared across four donors. Only blood was sampled, and tissue TCR repertoires likely differ from those in blood. Naive subsets generally had larger estimated clonotype richness than memory subsets. Incomplete sequencing was indicated by rarefaction of sorted-subset datasets, despite the large sequencing depth.

Healthy HIV-negative adults with no recently reported acute infections or vaccinations were included as donors. Only Caucasian adults living in Nashville, Tennessee, USA were represented among the donors. CD4+ T cells were enriched by magnetic negative selection, after which naive cells were positively selected on CD45RA and the negative fraction was taken as the memory subset. Blood was collected by leukapheresis, and PBMCs were isolated by Ficoll-Histopaque density gradient centrifugation and then cryopreserved in liquid nitrogen vapor phase. Analytical flow cytometry was used to check the purity and quantity of every magnetically sorted T cell population. Genomic DNA was isolated from each sorted fraction and quantified by UV absorbance on a Nanodrop 2000c. TCR CDR3 regions were amplified from genomic DNA by multiplex PCR using the deep immunoSEQ assay. Extracted genomic DNA from each cell subset was distributed evenly across all wells of several immunoSEQ 96-well plates, and each plate was treated as a replicate. For sorted subsets, around 200 ng genomic DNA, equal to some 28,000 T cell genomes, was loaded into each replicate PCR. Purified libraries were quantified with a Qubit 3.0 fluorometer, sized on a Bioanalyzer 2100, and re-quantified with the KAPA Library Quantification kit. A separate single-read 150-cycle Illumina NextSeq 550 flow cell was used to sequence each immunoSEQ 96-well plate. In the original analysis: Because the immunoSEQ output held only junctional sequences and lacked quality scores, the filtering could not match the filtering applied to full-length reads. To assign V/J genes and CDR3, sequences were annotated against IMGT germline references using PyIR, a Python wrapper for IgBLAST v1.9. Any read was removed if the V/J assignment was weak (E-value above 1e-6), the CDR3 was missing, or the read contained stop codons, out-of-frame junctions, or ambiguous translated residues. V3J clonotypes were defined as sequences sharing the same inferred V gene, J gene, and CDR3 amino acid sequence. Percentage overlap between repertoires was calculated by dividing the number of shared unique clonotypes by the size of the smaller repertoire. Three approaches were used to assess repertoire richness: RTK rarefaction, the Chao1 estimator, and Recon v2.1 estimates of unobserved clonotypes. For all TCRbeta clonotypes obtained by the gDNA method from several donors, generation probabilities were computed with OLGA. The immuneACCESS repertoire file appears here via TCRdb, limited to in-frame rearrangements. These files lack a portion of the clones; in checked studies, under half of the deficit traces to unresolved V genes, and the cause of the others is not known. V, J and clone size derive from that table, while D and trimming were established from the DNA sequence. In all, the sample holds fewer than 1.8 million clones, and just under 99% of those were seen once. Together, the top ten hold roughly 0.35% of the sample.

With respect to this clone: Its specific antigen is unknown. No base-level quality is on record; no much larger clone is a single base apart. Other DNA sequences in this sample translate to the same CDR3.

The V end gives up 6 bases and the J end 1 base, leaving 2 bases in the junction not matched to a gene. Including cysteine and phenylalanine, the CDR3 has 13 amino acids. Only the CDR3 region is kept as DNA, spanning 39 bases read in frame from base 1. CDR1 is given as ENHRY and CDR2 as SYGVKD, both from the germline V gene. The chain is made from TRBV10-3 and TRBJ1-1; 7 central nucleotides agree with TRBD1. The receptor's source is a man aged 25-40 years in good health. The sequenced material came from naive CD4+ T cells sorted from blood. The sample's cell subset or site, from its label and the paper: CD45RA+ positively selected. The nucleotides read TGTGCCATCAGGGGGACAGAGAACACTGAAGCTTTCTTT. The encoded protein is CAIRGTENTEAFF.